The next 25 T cell receptor beta chains were all read from a single sample in a study of T-cell memory formation after mild COVID-19. Each CDR3 protein gets one entry after TCRdb re-called the 5' RACE reads with MiXCR. Among about 600,000 distinct CDR3 sequences listed, about 22% were seen once. Sequencing was performed on PBMCs or a T cell subset sorted from them (not recorded which). The receptors come from an adult woman who had mild COVID-19 (a few samples of this study predate the infection). Cell type and time point are not known.

This clonotype was counted between two and nine times. This sequence joins TRBV9 and TRBJ2-1, with 11 nucleotides matching TRBD2. Germline CDR1 reads SGDLS; CDR2 reads YYNGEE. The trim removed 0 bases at V and 3 bases at J, leaving 5 bases unmatched. The CDR3 runs 17 residues. The CDR3 DNA reads as TGTGCCAGCAGCGTAGATCGGGGGACTAGCGGCTACAATGAGCAGTTCTTC. Translated, it gives CASSVDRGTSGYNEQFF.

This chain connects TRBV19 to TRBJ2-3, with TRBD1 matching over 7 bases. There are 16 residues in the CDR3. Per germline, CDR1 LNHDA and CDR2 SQIVND (reference sequence). V was pared by 4 bases and J by 2 bases, with 9 bases of the junction left unmatched. The CDR3 sequence is CASSRDEGAHTDTQYF. CDR3 bases: TGTGCCAGTAGTAGGGACGAGGGGGCTCACACAGATACGCAGTATTTT.

This clonotype has only a few counts. The chain carries TRBV24-1 and TRBJ2-1, with D maybe TRBD1 (6 bases). Trimming removed 4 bases from V and 12 bases from J, with 15 bases in between. The V gene's germline CDR1 is KGHDR and CDR2 SFDVKD. The CDR3 contains 13 residues. The CDR3 bases are TGTGCCACCAGTGAGGCAGGGGTAGGGGTGCAGTTCTTC. Protein product: CATSEAGVGVQFF.

The chain joins TRBV7-6 to TRBJ2-5; TRBD2 agrees at 8 bases. Trimming at V came to 5 bases and at J to 5 bases, leaving 7 bases not matched to a gene. CDR1 SGHVS and CDR2 FNYEAQ come from the germline V gene. The CDR3 has 14 amino acids. CDR3 region: CASSPRGARETQYF. CDR3 bases: TGTGCCAGCAGCCCGCGGGGGGCGCGGGAGACCCAGTACTTC.

This clonotype was found a few times. The chain has TRBV18 and TRBJ2-5; possibly TRBD1 or TRBD2 for D (5 bases each). Per germline, CDR1 KGHSH and CDR2 LQKENI. This CDR3 is 16 amino acids long. V was trimmed by 3 bases and J by 4 bases, leaving 18 bases between them. CDR3 in amino acids: CASSPRLPGAGETQYF. CDR3 bases: TGTGCCAGCTCACCTCGCCTCCCCGGGGCCGGAGAGACCCAGTACTTC.

This clonotype has more than one count but fewer than ten. V usage is TRBV30 and J usage is TRBJ1-5; D is unresolved. With 3 bases removed from V and 4 bases from J, the gap between germline ends came to 10 bases. Germline CDR1 GTSNPN, CDR2 SVGIG (reference sequence). The CDR3 loop spans 13 amino acids. Here the CDR3 reads CAWSSTRNQPQHF. The CDR3 DNA sequence: TGTGCCTGGAGCTCCACGAGGAATCAGCCCCAGCATTTT.

In its sample, this clonotype was seen a few times. DNA for the CDR3: TGTGCCAGCAGCCGGGACTCGGGGAATAACTATGGCTACACCTTC. It encodes CASSRDSGNNYGYTF. The chain has TRBV4-2 and TRBJ1-2, with D possibly TRBD1 on 5 matching bases. The ends were cut back, 4 bases at V and 1 base at J, with 13 bases in the middle. Looked up from germline, CDR1 is LGHNA and CDR2 is YNFKEQ. The CDR3 covers 15 residues.

V usage is TRBV3-1 and J usage is TRBJ2-6; the D gene is possibly TRBD2 (6 bases). Looked up from germline, CDR1 is LGHDT and CDR2 is YNNKEL (reference sequence). The CDR3 consists of 19 residues. Trimming stripped 6 bases from V and 0 bases from J, with 21 bases between. CDR3 region: CASRGLTGGADSGANVLTF. DNA of the CDR3: TGTGCCAGCAGGGGATTAACAGGAGGGGCAGACTCTGGGGCCAACGTCCTGACTTTC.

This clonotype has a count of ten or more. This chain uses TRBV10-3 with TRBJ2-5; TRBD1 matches at 7 bases. The germline CDR1 and CDR2 sequences are ENHRY and SYGVKD. This CDR3 has 12 amino acids. V lost 6 bases and J lost 3; bases outside the gene matches: 1. The CDR3 sequence is CAIRGTEETQYF. The CDR3 DNA sequence: TGTGCCATCAGGGGGACAGAAGAGACCCAGTACTTC.

This clonotype has just a few counts. This rearrangement joins TRBV5-5 to TRBJ2-4; D unclear. CDR1 is SGHKS and CDR2 is YYEKEE in the germline V gene (reference sequence). CDR3 length equals 15 residues. The V gene lost 0 bases and the J gene lost 0 bases, with 7 bases spanning the gap. The CDR3 bases are TGTGCCAGCAGCTTGGGACATATAGCCAAAAACATTCAGTACTTC. This gives the protein CASSLGHIAKNIQYF.

The CDR3 region is CASSLRADNSPLHF. CDR3 DNA: TGTGCCAGCAGTTTAAGAGCAGATAATTCACCCCTCCACTTT. The chain uses TRBV12-3 or TRBV12-4 and TRBJ1-6; D gene unclear. Trimming took off 2 bases at V and 5 bases at J, with 7 bases between the two ends. CDR3 length: 14 amino acids.

V and J are TRBV7-9 and TRBJ1-1; 7 positions agree with TRBD1. The CDR3 runs 12 residues. Germline lookup yields CDR1 SEHNR and CDR2 FQNEAQ (reference sequence). The V gene end was trimmed by 0 bases and the J gene end by 10 bases; junction bases not matched to a gene: 2. CDR3 in DNA: TGTGCCAGCAGCTTAGCTCAGGGGGGAGCTTTCTTT. Its translation is CASSLAQGGAFF.

In its sample, this clonotype was seen a few times. This chain links TRBV5-1 with TRBJ2-7, with 10 bases fitting TRBD1. Trimming took 3 bases from V and 2 from J; bases not matched to a gene: 14. The CDR3 spans 18 residues. CDR1 and CDR2 (germline): SGHRS, YFSETQ. The CDR3 loop is CASSSLTSTGTGAYEQYF. The CDR3 coding sequence is TGCGCCAGCAGCTCTCTCACCTCTACCGGGACAGGGGCCTACGAGCAGTACTTC.

This chain joins TRBV27 and TRBJ2-7, with 9 bases fitting TRBD2. This CDR3 comprises 15 residues. Germline-derived CDR1 and CDR2 are MNHEY and SMNVEV (reference sequence). V gave up 7 bases and J gave up 0 bases; unmatched junction bases: 7. CDR3: CASMLAGPLSYEQYF. The DNA of the CDR3 is TGTGCCAGCATGCTAGCGGGACCTCTCTCCTACGAGCAGTACTTC.

The genes are TRBV6-1 and TRBJ1-4, with D unclear. Germline V gives CDR1 MNHNS, CDR2 SASEGT. This CDR3 spans 14 amino acids. Trimming stripped 4 bases from V and 5 bases from J, with 11 bases between. CDR3 coding DNA: TGTGCCAGCAGTGTACCCGACATAAATGAAAAACTGTTTTTT. It encodes CASSVPDINEKLFF.

The chain is built from TRBV30 and TRBJ2-7; TRBD1 might be the D (5 bases). Per germline, CDR1 GTSNPN and CDR2 SVGIG (reference sequence). Between the trimmed V and J ends, which lost 0 bases and 3 bases, there was a span of 15 bases. This CDR3 comprises 15 residues. For the CDR3, the DNA is TGTGCCTGGAGTGTACGGCTGACAGACCTCTACGAGCAGTACTTC. This codes for CAWSVRLTDLYEQYF.

This rearrangement joins TRBV3-1 to TRBJ2-7; D possibly matches TRBD1 or TRBD2 (5 bases each). Per the germline V gene, CDR1 is LGHDT and CDR2 is YNNKEL (reference sequence). The CDR3 is made up of 12 amino acids. V was pared by 1 base and J by 9 bases, with 10 bases between. CDR3 region: CASSQGGFRQYF. DNA of the CDR3: TGTGCCAGCAGCCAAGGGGGGTTCAGGCAGTACTTC.

This clonotype was seen a few times. The rearrangement joins TRBV3-1 to TRBJ1-1; the match to TRBD1 covers 7 bases. Germline loops: CDR1 LGHDT, CDR2 YNNKEL (reference sequence). With V trimmed by 6 bases and J by 6 bases, 7 bases remained unmatched. The CDR3 loop spans 13 amino acids. CDR3 in DNA: TGTGCCAGCAGTCAGACAGGGCTCTCTGAAGCTTTCTTT. This codes for CASSQTGLSEAFF.

This clonotype has just a few counts. This chain uses TRBV5-6 with TRBJ2-5; 7 bases align to TRBD2. The CDR3 is 14 amino acids. CDR1 SGHDT and CDR2 YYEEEE come from the germline V gene. J was trimmed by 2 bases and V by 6 bases; bases with no gene match: 7. In DNA, the CDR3 is TGTGCCAGCATCCTAGGGACTATTCAAGAGACCCAGTACTTC. This encodes CASILGTIQETQYF.

The chain combines TRBV7-9 with TRBJ2-7, with unresolved D. This CDR3 comprises 14 residues. Trimming took 4 bases from V and 2 from J, leaving 12 bases between them. Germline CDR1 is SEHNR and CDR2 is FQNEAQ (reference sequence). CDR3 in amino acids: CASSSSDRTYEQYF. CDR3 coding DNA: TGTGCCAGCAGCTCCTCAGACCGCACCTACGAGCAGTACTTC.

The genes are TRBV7-2 and TRBJ1-2; a possible D gene is TRBD1 (6 bases). V lost 2 bases to trimming and J lost 5 bases, with 12 bases between them. CDR3 length equals 14 residues. Germline V gives CDR1 SGHTA, CDR2 FQGNSA. The DNA for the CDR3 is TGTGCCAGCAGCTTATCTCGAGGGGGGTATGGCTACACCTTC. It encodes CASSLSRGGYGYTF.

The chain joins TRBV4-1 to TRBJ2-7, with TRBD2 matching 9 bases. Germline trimming cut 4 bases from V and 3 bases from J; bases unmatched to any gene: 10. Germline loops: CDR1 MGHRA, CDR2 YSYEKL. This CDR3 spans 16 amino acids. This CDR3 is CASSREDRLAVYEQYF. CDR3 DNA: TGCGCCAGCAGCCGAGAGGATCGACTAGCGGTCTACGAGCAGTACTTC.

This clonotype has at least ten counts. The chain joins TRBV6-6 to TRBJ2-3; maybe TRBD1 (7 bases). The CDR3 consists of 13 residues. V gave up 2 bases and J gave up 8 bases, with 11 bases separating them. Germline-derived CDR1 and CDR2 are MNHNY and SVGAGI (reference sequence). This CDR3 is CASSYGGGSTQYF. CDR3 bases: TGTGCCAGCAGTTACGGAGGGGGCAGTACGCAGTATTTT.

The table lists this clonotype with a few counts. The chain links TRBV5-6 to TRBJ1-6; D is uncertain. The ends were cut back, 0 bases at V and 5 bases at J, with 9 bases in the middle. This CDR3 spans 15 amino acids. The V gene's germline CDR1 is SGHDT and CDR2 YYEEEE. CDR3 DNA sequence: TGTGCCAGCAGCTTGGAGTCCGGACATAATTCACCCCTCCACTTT. Protein product: CASSLESGHNSPLHF.

The chain uses TRBV27 and TRBJ2-3; TRBD2 is a possible D gene (5 bases). The CDR3 totals 18 residues. Trimming left V 0 bases short and J 2 bases short, with 18 bases between. Germline assignment: CDR1 MNHEY and CDR2 SMNVEV (reference sequence). The CDR3 DNA reads TGTGCCAGCAGTTTATCGCCGACTCCCTCGGGGATCACAGATACGCAGTATTTT. It is translated as CASSLSPTPSGITDTQYF.